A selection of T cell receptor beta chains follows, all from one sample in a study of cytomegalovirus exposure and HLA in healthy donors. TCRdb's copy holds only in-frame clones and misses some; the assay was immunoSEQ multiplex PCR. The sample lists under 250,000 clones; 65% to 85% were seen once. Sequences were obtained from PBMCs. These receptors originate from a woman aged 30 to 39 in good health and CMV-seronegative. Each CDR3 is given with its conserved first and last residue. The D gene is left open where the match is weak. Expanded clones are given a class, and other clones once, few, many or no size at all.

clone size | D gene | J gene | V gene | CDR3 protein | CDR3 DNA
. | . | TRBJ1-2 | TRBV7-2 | CASSLVAATNYGYTF | TGTGCCAGCAGCTTAGTAGCAGCTACTAACTATGGCTACACCTTC
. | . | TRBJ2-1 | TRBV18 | CTSSPTRRTHNEQFF | TGTACCAGCTCACCAACCCGCAGGACACACAATGAGCAGTTCTTC
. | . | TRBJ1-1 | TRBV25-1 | CASSESAGNTEAFF | TGTGCCAGCAGTGAATCTGCAGGGAACACTGAAGCTTTCTTT
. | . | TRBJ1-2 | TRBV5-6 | CASSSSEGYTF | TGTGCCAGCAGCTCTTCGGAGGGCTACACCTTC
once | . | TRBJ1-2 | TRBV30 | CASHPISGAGYPF | TGTGCTTCCCACCCAATTTCAGGGGCAGGCTACCCCTTC
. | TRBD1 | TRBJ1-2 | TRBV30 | CARNGPGQSNYGYTF | TGTGCCAGAAACGGGCCGGGACAGAGTAACTATGGCTACACCTTC
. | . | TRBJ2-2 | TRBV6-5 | CASSYAGGPGELFF | TGTGCCAGCAGTTACGCCGGGGGGCCCGGGGAGCTGTTTTTT
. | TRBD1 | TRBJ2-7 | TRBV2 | CASSDPTDRGAYEQYF | TGTGCCAGCAGTGATCCCACCGACAGGGGAGCCTACGAGCAGTACTTC
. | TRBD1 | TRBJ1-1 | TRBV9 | CASSVATGYTEAFF | TGTGCCAGCAGCGTAGCGACAGGGTACACTGAAGCTTTCTTT
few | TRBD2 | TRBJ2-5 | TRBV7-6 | CASSLDPKSGGGETQYF | TGTGCCAGCAGCTTAGACCCTAAGAGCGGGGGAGGTGAGACCCAGTACTTC
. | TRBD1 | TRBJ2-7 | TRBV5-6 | CASSLRQGGYEQYF | TGTGCCAGCAGCTTAAGACAGGGGGGCTACGAGCAGTACTTC
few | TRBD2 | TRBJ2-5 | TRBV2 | CASSENTSGAETQYF | TGTGCCAGCAGTGAAAACACTAGCGGGGCAGAGACCCAGTACTTC
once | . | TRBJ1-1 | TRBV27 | CASSFRDYTEAFF | TGTGCCAGCAGTTTTCGGGATTACACTGAAGCTTTCTTT
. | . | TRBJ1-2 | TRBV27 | CASRRTVNYGWTF | TGTGCCAGCCGCCGGACAGTAAATTATGGCTGGACCTTC
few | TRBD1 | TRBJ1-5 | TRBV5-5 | CASSLGGQVNQPQHF | TGTGCCAGCAGCTTGGGGGGACAGGTTAATCAGCCCCAGCATTTT
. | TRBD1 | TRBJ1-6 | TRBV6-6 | CASSSDRNGSPLHF | TGTGCCAGCAGTTCGGACAGGAACGGTTCACCCCTCCACTTT
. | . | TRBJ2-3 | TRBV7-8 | CASSFGLFGTDTQYF | TGTGCCAGCAGCTTTGGACTGTTTGGCACAGATACGCAGTATTTT
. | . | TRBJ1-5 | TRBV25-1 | CANPGTESNQPQHF | TGTGCCAACCCCGGGACTGAGAGCAATCAGCCCCAGCATTTT
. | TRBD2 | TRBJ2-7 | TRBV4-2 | CASNFIPGTSGGASYGQYF | TGTGCCAGCAACTTTATCCCCGGGACTAGCGGGGGGGCGTCCTACGGGCAGTACTTC
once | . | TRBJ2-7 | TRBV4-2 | CASSQGAGTSSYEQYF | TGTGCCAGCAGCCAAGGGGCGGGAACGAGCTCCTACGAGCAGTACTTC
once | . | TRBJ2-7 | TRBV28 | CASNNPPPRGEQYF | TGTGCCAGCAACAATCCTCCCCCTCGAGGCGAGCAGTACTTC
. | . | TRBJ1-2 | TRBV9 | CASSVGYGSLLVGYTF | TGTGCCAGCAGCGTAGGGTACGGGAGCCTCCTTGTTGGCTACACCTTC
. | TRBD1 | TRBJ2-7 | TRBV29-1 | CSVEGEIRDSGRDEQYF | TGCAGCGTTGAGGGGGAAATCCGGGACAGCGGTCGAGACGAGCAGTACTTC
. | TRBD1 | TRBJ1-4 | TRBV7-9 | CSSSRGLEKLFF | TGTTCCAGCAGCAGGGGGCTCGAAAAACTGTTTTTT
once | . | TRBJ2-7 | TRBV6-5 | CASSSIQARSYEQYF | TGTGCCAGCAGTTCCATACAGGCTCGATCCTACGAGCAGTACTTC
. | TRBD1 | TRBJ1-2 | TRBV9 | CASSSRQGNYGYTF | TGTGCCAGCAGCTCTCGACAGGGAAACTATGGCTACACCTTC
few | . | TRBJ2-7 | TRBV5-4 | CASSFKADTLLEQYF | TGTGCCAGCAGCTTTAAAGCGGATACTCTACTCGAGCAGTACTTC
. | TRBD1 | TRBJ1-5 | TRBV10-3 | CAISERPGTGAHQPQHF | TGTGCCATCAGTGAGCGCCCCGGGACAGGGGCCCATCAGCCCCAGCATTTT
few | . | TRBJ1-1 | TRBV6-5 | CASSYSTWNTEAFF | TGTGCCAGCAGTTACTCGACTTGGAACACTGAAGCTTTCTTT
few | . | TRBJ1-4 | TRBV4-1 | CASSQGGGALNEKLFF | TGCGCCAGCAGCCAAGGCGGAGGGGCCCTTAATGAAAAACTGTTTTTT
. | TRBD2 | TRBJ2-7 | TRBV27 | CASKEFGGKYEQYF | TGTGCCAGCAAGGAGTTCGGGGGGAAGTACGAGCAGTACTTC